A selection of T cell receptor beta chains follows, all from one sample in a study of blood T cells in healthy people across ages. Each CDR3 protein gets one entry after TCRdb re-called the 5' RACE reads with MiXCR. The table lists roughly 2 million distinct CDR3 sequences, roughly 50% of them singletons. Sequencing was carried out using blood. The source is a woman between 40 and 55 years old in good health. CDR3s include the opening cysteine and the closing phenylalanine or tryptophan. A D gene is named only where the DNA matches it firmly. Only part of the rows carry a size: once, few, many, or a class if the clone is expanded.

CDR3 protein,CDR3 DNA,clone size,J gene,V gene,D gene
CSAGPERRAFQFF,TGCAGTGCTGGGCCCGAGCGCAGGGCTTTCCAGTTCTTC,NA,TRBJ2-1,TRBV20-1,NA
CASRFRGYQETQYF,TGTGCCAGCAGGTTTAGGGGGTACCAAGAGACCCAGTACTTC,few,TRBJ2-5,TRBV12-3/TRBV12-4,NA
CASSGQAKETQYF,TGTGCCAGCAGTGGGCAGGCTAAAGAGACCCAGTACTTC,NA,TRBJ2-5,TRBV2,NA
CASSGDRVLNSPLHF,TGTGCCAGCAGCGGGGACAGGGTGTTGAATTCACCCCTCCACTTT,NA,TRBJ1-6,TRBV7-6,TRBD1
CASRRRQGAFYEQYF,TGTGCCAGCAGGAGAAGACAGGGGGCTTTCTACGAGCAGTACTTC,few,TRBJ2-7,TRBV6-5,TRBD1
CASGLESLTGAATEAFF,TGTGCTAGTGGTTTGGAATCCTTGACAGGGGCGGCGACTGAAGCTTTCTTT,few,TRBJ1-1,TRBV12-5,TRBD1
CASTAGSYNEQFF,TGTGCCAGCACCGCCGGGTCCTACAATGAGCAGTTCTTC,NA,TRBJ2-1,TRBV28,NA
CASTQGGGDEKLFF,TGTGCCAGCACCCAGGGCGGCGGGGATGAAAAACTGTTTTTT,NA,TRBJ1-4,TRBV7-2,NA
CSVERQGARYEQFF,TGCAGCGTTGAACGGCAGGGGGCGCGGTATGAGCAGTTCTTC,once,TRBJ2-1,TRBV29-1,TRBD1
CASSRWLDTYEQYF,TGTGCCAGCAGCCGCTGGTTAGATACCTACGAGCAGTACTTC,few,TRBJ2-7,TRBV28,NA